This entry lists 32 T cell receptor beta chains sequenced from one sample in a study of vaccination effects on CD4 cells after COVID-19. The culture ran for approximately 10 days, and then CD4+ T cells were isolated. No antigen has been assigned to these receptors. Clones were sequenced by immunoSEQ multiplex PCR, and TCRdb holds only the in-frame ones, with some missing. There are tens of thousands of clones in the sample; under 85% occur only once, and less than 25% lies in the top ten. The sample here was CD4+ T cells from PBMCs cultured without peptide, taken before COVID-19 vaccination. The receptors shown here come from a human donor who had a prior SARS-CoV-2 infection.

This clone is a singleton in its sample. The chain has TRBV7-9 and TRBJ2-3, with TRBD2 identical over 9 bases. The V gene end was trimmed by 6 bases and the J gene end by 1 base; junction bases not matched to a gene: 17. There are 19 residues in the CDR3. Per germline, CDR1 SEHNR and CDR2 FQNEAQ (reference sequence). CDR3 loop: CASRGLQRGEQYGTDTQYF. In DNA form, the CDR3 reads TGTGCCAGCAGAGGACTGCAGCGGGGGGAACAGTATGGCACAGATACGCAGTATTTT.

The rearrangement uses TRBV2 and TRBJ1-1; no reliable D call. Germline assignment: CDR1 SNHLY and CDR2 FYNNEI. CDR3 length: 13 residues. The germline V and J ends were trimmed by 3 bases and 1 base, with 6 bases remaining between them. CDR3 loop: CASSEGWNTEAFF. DNA for the CDR3: TGTGCCAGCAGTGAGGGGTGGAACACTGAAGCTTTCTTT.

As to this clone: Sequence at one end of the junction differs from germline and may be a read error. The chain is built from TRBV10-3 and TRBJ2-7, with 12 bases identical to TRBD2. Germline CDR1 reads ENHRY; CDR2 reads SYGVKD. The CDR3 has 15 amino acids. The CDR3 spells CAIRESLAGGYEQYF. DNA for the CDR3: TGTGCCATCAGGGAGTCACTAGCGGGGGGCTACGAGCAGTACTTC.

This chain links TRBV7-3 with TRBJ2-3, with D maybe TRBD1 (7 bases). V dropped 2 bases and J dropped 0 bases, with 9 bases sitting between them. CDR1 SGHTA and CDR2 FQGTGA come from the germline V gene. This CDR3 is 15 amino acids long. In DNA form, the CDR3 reads TGTGCCAGCAGCTTACAGGGGGGTAGCACAGATACGCAGTATTTT. This translates into CASSLQGGSTDTQYF.

The chain carries TRBV6-6 and TRBJ1-2, with a tentative D call TRBD1 (6 bases). The CDR3 is 13 residues long. With 3 bases removed from V and 5 bases from J, the gap between germline ends came to 10 bases. CDR1 is MNHNY, CDR2 SVGAGI, per germline (reference sequence). As DNA, the CDR3 is TGTGCCAGCAGTTATCCCGGGACATATGGCTACACCTTC. Translating gives CASSYPGTYGYTF.

This sequence joins TRBV3-1 (or the pseudogene TRBV3-2) and TRBJ2-7; 9 positions agree with TRBD2. Trimming at V came to 0 bases and at J to 1 base, leaving 10 bases not matched to a gene. The CDR3 spans 18 residues. The germline V gene has CDR1 LGHDT and CDR2 YNNKEL (reference sequence). The CDR3: CASSQDWERGVPSYEQYF. DNA for the CDR3: TGTGCCAGCAGCCAAGATTGGGAGCGGGGGGTCCCTTCCTACGAGCAGTACTTC.

This clone showed up just once. The rearrangement joins TRBV27 to TRBJ1-1; the D is unclear. V lost 5 bases and J 4 bases, leaving 14 bases between the germline ends. CDR1 is MNHEY, CDR2 SMNVEV, per germline (reference sequence). This CDR3 spans 14 amino acids. The CDR3 DNA reads as TGTGCCAGCAGTCGCCATGGTATCGGCACTGAAGCTTTCTTT. It codes for CASSRHGIGTEAFF.

V is TRBV15 and J is TRBJ2-1; unclear D gene. CDR1 and CDR2 from the germline V gene are LNHNV and YYDKDF (reference sequence). V dropped 3 bases and J dropped 5 bases, with 2 bases sitting between them. The CDR3 totals 11 residues. CDR3 region: CATSRHNEQFF. CDR3 nucleotide sequence: TGTGCCACCAGCAGGCACAATGAGCAGTTCTTC. The full variable domain, with the rest looked up from reference TRBV15 and TRBJ2-1, is DAMVIQNPRYQVTQFGKPVTLSCSQTLNHNVMYWYQQKSSQAPKLLFHYYDKDFNNEADTPDNFQSRRPNTSFCFLDIRSPGLGDTAMYLCATSRHNEQFFGPGTRLTVL.

This clone was recorded a few times. This chain uses TRBV5-4 with TRBJ1-6, with D unresolved. The V and J ends lost 0 bases and 3 bases respectively, with 7 bases between them. The CDR3 loop spans 15 amino acids. CDR1 SGHNT and CDR2 YYREEE come from the germline V gene (reference sequence). The CDR3 sequence: CASSLAGGYNSPLHF. CDR3 nucleotide sequence: TGTGCCAGCAGCTTGGCGGGAGGCTATAATTCACCCCTCCACTTT.

This clone was detected only a few times. The genes are TRBV3-1 (or the pseudogene TRBV3-2) and TRBJ1-6; 8 bases align to TRBD1. V shed 3 bases, J shed 7 bases, and the junction held 5 bases outside the gene matches. CDR1 is LGHDT and CDR2 is YNNKEL in the germline V gene (reference sequence). This CDR3 region has 15 residues. CDR3 loop: CASSHQDRGNSPLHF. The CDR3 bases are TGTGCCAGCAGCCATCAAGACAGGGGAAATTCACCCCTCCACTTT.

This clone was seen a single time. The genes are TRBV19 and TRBJ1-5; D remains unclear. This CDR3 has 16 amino acids. Germline CDR1 and CDR2: LNHDA and SQIVND (reference sequence). V gave up 3 bases and J gave up 0 bases, with 12 bases separating them. In nucleotides, the CDR3 is TGTGCCAGTAGTATCATCGGGGATCTTAGCAATCAGCCCCAGCATTTT. Its translation: CASSIIGDLSNQPQHF.

This clone turned up a few times. The CDR3 sequence is CASSRAGTSMYEQYF. In DNA, the CDR3 is TGTGCCAGCAGTCGGGCCGGGACTAGCATGTACGAGCAGTACTTC. This rearrangement joins TRBV11-2 to TRBJ2-7, with TRBD2 matching 9 bases. The CDR3 is made up of 15 amino acids. Germline trimming cut 6 bases from V and 4 bases from J; bases unmatched to any gene: 10. Germline V lookup: CDR1 SGHAT, CDR2 FQNNGV.

This sequence joins TRBV5-1 and TRBJ2-3; TRBD2 matches at 8 bases. The CDR3 runs 15 residues. Germline CDR1 SGHRS, CDR2 YFSETQ. The V and J ends lost 10 bases and 2 bases, in that order; junction bases with no gene match: 12. In DNA, the CDR3 is TGCGCCGCCAAGGAAGGCGGGGGGTCCACAGATACGCAGTATTTT. This sequence encodes CAAKEGGGSTDTQYF.

This clone was detected once. This chain joins TRBV18 and TRBJ2-5; 8 bases are a match to TRBD2. The CDR3 consists of 16 residues. Germline V gene lookup returns CDR1 KGHSH and CDR2 LQKENI. V trimming: 3 bases; J trimming: 6 bases; junction bases outside the gene matches: 12. CDR3 loop: CASSPSRGLVLQTQYF. CDR3 nucleotides: TGTGCCAGCTCACCCTCTAGGGGACTAGTCCTCCAGACCCAGTACTTC.

V is TRBV4-1 and J is TRBJ2-7; 7 bases align to TRBD1. The CDR3 is 18 amino acids. The germline CDR1 and CDR2 sequences are MGHRA and YSYEKL. Losses at the gene ends were 1 base for V and 2 bases for J; bases not matched to a gene: 14. CDR3: CASSQALGQASLTYEQYF. In nucleotides, the CDR3 is TGCGCCAGCAGCCAAGCACTAGGACAGGCCTCATTAACCTACGAGCAGTACTTC.

The gene calls are TRBV18 and TRBJ2-4; 10 bases map to TRBD2. CDR1 is KGHSH, CDR2 LQKENI, per germline. After removal of 2 bases from V and 8 bases from J, the junction contained 9 bases not matched to a gene. This CDR3 spans 16 amino acids. Here the CDR3 DNA reads TGTGCCAGCTCACCATCCCCGCTAGCGGGAGTCTACATTCAGTACTTC. Translation: CASSPSPLAGVYIQYF.

The chain is built from TRBV12-5 and TRBJ1-5; maybe TRBD1 (5 bases). Per the germline V gene, CDR1 is LGHNT and CDR2 is FRNRAP. CDR3 length: 15 amino acids. V was clipped by 6 bases and J by 4 bases, with 16 bases between them. CDR3 nucleotide sequence: TGTGCTAGTGGCCGTGGCGGGACGCTGAATCAGCCCCAGCATTTT. Protein: CASGRGGTLNQPQHF. The full variable domain, rest sourced from reference TRBV12-5 and TRBJ1-5, is DARVTQTPRHKVTEMGQEVTMRCQPILGHNTVFWYRQTMMQGLELLAYFRNRAPLDDSGMPKDRFSAEMPDATLATLKIQPSEPRDSAVYFCASGRGGTLNQPQHFGDGTRLSIL.

The chain uses TRBV5-1 and TRBJ1-4; D not certain. The CDR3 totals 15 residues. From germline, CDR1 is SGHRS and CDR2 YFSETQ. V was shortened by 2 bases and J by 4 bases, with 12 bases between the two germline ends. CDR3 protein: CASSFNWADNEKLFF. The DNA for the CDR3 is TGCGCCAGCAGCTTTAATTGGGCAGATAATGAAAAACTGTTTTTT.

The chain links TRBV5-4 to TRBJ2-5; 7 nucleotides align to TRBD1. The CDR3 consists of 13 residues. The germline V gene has CDR1 SGHNT and CDR2 YYREEE (reference sequence). The V and J ends lost 2 bases and 4 bases, in that order; junction bases with no gene match: 2. The CDR3: CASSFRQGETQYF. CDR3 bases: TGTGCCAGCAGCTTTAGACAGGGAGAGACCCAGTACTTC.

The chain combines TRBV6-4 with TRBJ1-5; TRBD1 aligns across 7 bases. The CDR3 spans 16 residues. The V segment lost 5 bases and the J segment 10 bases; nucleotides outside the gene matches: 17. Germline values: CDR1 MRHNA, CDR2 SNTAGT. CDR3 residues: CASSTPGQIRPRPQHF. The CDR3 coding sequence is TGTGCCAGCAGTACCCCGGGACAGATTAGGCCTCGACCCCAGCATTTT.

This clone rates as medium-sized. The chain uses TRBV15 and TRBJ1-5, with D possibly being TRBD1 (5 bases). The V end was cut by 3 bases, the J end by 6 bases, with 12 bases between. Germline CDR1 and CDR2: LNHNV and YYDKDF (reference sequence). The CDR3 is made up of 14 amino acids. CDR3 in amino acids: CATSSRQIGQPQHF. In nucleotides, the CDR3 is TGTGCCACCAGCAGTAGACAGATCGGTCAGCCCCAGCATTTT.

The chain combines TRBV5-1 with TRBJ2-1, with 9 bases fitting TRBD1. V shed 4 bases and J 14 bases; nucleotides not matched to a gene: 16. Germline lookup yields CDR1 SGHRS and CDR2 YFSETQ. The CDR3 totals 15 residues. The CDR3 spells CASSAQGDRAPQKFF. The CDR3 DNA reads as TGCGCCAGCAGCGCGCAAGGGGACAGGGCACCTCAGAAGTTCTTC.

This rearrangement joins TRBV18 to TRBJ2-2; D unclear. From germline, CDR1 is KGHSH and CDR2 LQKENI. V shed 1 base and J shed 8 bases, with 14 bases lying between them. This CDR3 comprises 15 residues. The chain's CDR3 is CASSPLLPTDGELFF. The CDR3 DNA follows: TGTGCCAGCTCACCACTTCTTCCCACGGATGGGGAGCTGTTTTTT.

This chain joins TRBV6-5 and TRBJ1-1; D uncertain. Germline V gene lookup returns CDR1 MNHEY and CDR2 SVGAGI. V lost 7 bases to trimming and J lost 2 bases, with 11 bases between them. The CDR3 sequence is 13 residues long. The CDR3 DNA reads as TGTGCCAGCATGCAGAGGACCAACACTGAAGCTTTCTTT. Amino acid sequence: CASMQRTNTEAFF.

The V call is TRBV5-1, the J call TRBJ1-4, with D possibly TRBD1 on 6 matching bases. With 4 bases removed from V and 6 bases from J, the gap between germline ends came to 10 bases. The CDR3 extends over 13 amino acids. Germline V lookup: CDR1 SGHRS, CDR2 YFSETQ. The CDR3 DNA sequence: TGCGCCAGCAGCCTAGGGGGTTATGAAAAACTGTTTTTT. Its protein product is CASSLGGYEKLFF. The whole variable domain, remainder taken from reference TRBV5-1 and TRBJ1-4, is KAGVTQTPRYLIKTRGQQVTLSCSPISGHRSVSWYQQTPGQGLQFLFEYFSETQRNKGNFPGRFSGRQFSNSRSEMNVSTLELGDSALYLCASSLGGYEKLFFGSGTQLSVL.

The table lists this clone with a few counts. The chain recombines TRBV18 with TRBJ2-2, with unresolved D. Germline V gives CDR1 KGHSH, CDR2 LQKENI. CDR3 length equals 15 residues. V lost 1 base to trimming and J lost 2 bases, with 8 bases between them. CDR3 bases: TGTGCCAGCTCACCACTAAGTTATAACACCGGGGAGCTGTTTTTT. Its protein is CASSPLSYNTGELFF.

The chain carries TRBV5-1 and TRBJ1-3; perhaps TRBD1 as D (6 bases). CDR1 and CDR2 from the germline V gene are SGHRS and YFSETQ. V lost 0 bases and J lost 3, with 10 bases in between. This CDR3 region has 15 residues. As DNA, the CDR3 is TGCGCCAGCAGCTTGGATACAGGGTTTGGAAACACCATATATTTT. Translation: CASSLDTGFGNTIYF. Filled out from reference TRBV5-1 and TRBJ1-3, the complete variable domain reads KAGVTQTPRYLIKTRGQQVTLSCSPISGHRSVSWYQQTPGQGLQFLFEYFSETQRNKGNFPGRFSGRQFSNSRSEMNVSTLELGDSALYLCASSLDTGFGNTIYFGEGSWLTVV.

The chain employs TRBV3-1 (or the pseudogene TRBV3-2) and TRBJ1-6, with 10 positions matching TRBD1. This CDR3 region has 14 residues. V gave up 3 bases and J gave up 9 bases; unmatched junction bases: 2. Germline loops: CDR1 LGHDT, CDR2 YNNKEL (reference sequence). CDR3 sequence: CASSHGQGGSPLHF. CDR3 in DNA: TGTGCCAGCAGCCATGGACAGGGGGGTTCACCCCTCCACTTT.

This clone was seen only once. The rearrangement joins TRBV5-5 to TRBJ1-1; a possible D gene is TRBD1 (5 bases). The CDR3 spans 13 residues. V was trimmed by 0 bases and J by 4 bases, leaving 7 bases between them. Per the germline V gene, CDR1 is SGHKS and CDR2 is YYEKEE (reference sequence). The CDR3 nucleotides read TGTGCCAGCAGCTTGGAAGGGGTCACTGAAGCTTTCTTT. The encoded protein is CASSLEGVTEAFF.

J is TRBJ2-5 and V is TRBV25-1, with 11 bases matching TRBD2. Germline V CDR1 and CDR2: MGHDK, SYGVNS. V trimming: 5 bases; J trimming: 5 bases; junction bases outside the gene matches: 10. This CDR3 has 16 residues. The CDR3: CASSILAGGLRETQYF. The CDR3 DNA reads as TGTGCCAGCAGTATCTTAGCGGGGGGGCTGCGGGAGACCCAGTACTTC.

This clone was observed a handful of times. This sequence joins TRBV7-3 and TRBJ2-6, with D perhaps matching TRBD1 (5 bases). Germline V gene lookup returns CDR1 SGHTA and CDR2 FQGTGA. Trimming removed 1 base from V and 13 bases from J, with 11 bases in between. The CDR3 has 13 residues. The CDR3 here is CASSLIGAEVLTF. CDR3 bases: TGTGCCAGCAGCTTAATTGGGGCTGAGGTCCTGACTTTC.

The rearrangement uses TRBV5-5 and TRBJ2-3; D unresolved. The CDR3 spans 12 residues. Germline CDR1 SGHKS, CDR2 YYEKEE (reference sequence). The ends were cut back, 4 bases at V and 5 bases at J, with 8 bases in the middle. As DNA, the CDR3 is TGTGCCAGCAGCGCCGGCAGAGATACGCAGTATTTT. Protein product: CASSAGRDTQYF.